This TCR beta chain was identified in a study of cytomegalovirus exposure and HLA in healthy donors. Trimming shortened V by 0 bases and J by 8 bases, and 11 bases separated the two germline ends. From germline, CDR1 is ENHRY and CDR2 SYGVKD. The CDR3 loop spans 14 amino acids. Primers for the PCR totalled 60 Vbeta and 13 Jbeta. Sequenced by immunoSEQ multiplex PCR; TCRdb stores in-frame clones only, minus some. This sample has tens of thousands of clones, with roughly two thirds found just once. The source is a man between 40 and 49 years old in good health and CMV-seropositive. The chain uses TRBV10-3 and TRBJ2-1; possible D gene TRBD2, 7 bases. Material for sequencing was PBMCs. CDR3 sequence: CAISESGGGDEQFF. Here the CDR3 DNA reads TGTGCCATCAGTGAGTCTGGGGGGGGCGATGAGCAGTTCTTC.